This T cell receptor beta chain is from a study of T cells expressing NK-cell markers. Study details: It was sorted CD3+CD56-NKG2C+, CD3+CD56+NKG2C- and CD3+CD56+NKG2C+ T cells that provided the TCR beta repertoires. The sequencing cohort of eight donors included seven HCMV-seropositive individuals and one seronegative individual. Study results and caveats: What remained unclear was the HCMV specificity of expanded NKG2C+ T cell clones. In a few donors, dominant clonotypes made up 28.3-60.1% of CD3+CD56-NKG2C+ cells.

Germline CDR1 is MGHRA and CDR2 is YSYEKL. The CDR3 is 16 residues long. TCRdb reprocessed the 5' RACE reads, keeping one entry per CDR3 protein, no DNA. The sample has around 100,000 distinct CDR3 sequences. Details on this clonotype: Its target is unknown.

This TCR derives from a woman aged 18 to 75 in good health. The gene calls are TRBV4-1 and TRBJ1-4; the TCRdb D gene call, TRBD1, has no DNA to confirm it. Input material: blood T cells: a sorted CD56 or NKG2C T cell subset, CD4+ or CD8+ T cells, or bulk PBMC T cells (not recorded which). CDR3 residues: CASSQETGTGGEKLFF.